The next 3 T cell receptor beta chains were all read from a single sample in a study of beta chain features in type 1 diabetes. General study points: Within each of all four CD4+ subsets, Type 1 diabetes patients had TCRB CDR3s that were moderately but significantly shorter.

The antigens of these receptors remain unknown. The study reverse transcribed the entire isolated RNA, so it sequenced expressed TCRB transcripts. Generated by immunoSEQ multiplex PCR, the TCRdb table keeps only in-frame clones and is missing some. Here the sample spans 40,000 to 45,000 clones, approximately 72% being singletons. The source material was Tregs from blood. The origin of the receptors is a woman aged 18-29 years with type 1 diabetes.

The V call is TRBV7-3, the J call TRBJ2-3; 8 bases agree with TRBD2. CDR3 length: 15 amino acids. CDR1 SGHTA and CDR2 FQGTGA come from the germline V gene. After removal of 5 bases from V and 6 bases from J, the junction contained 10 bases not matched to a gene. The CDR3 is CASSNRGGAGDTQYF. CDR3 coding DNA: TGTGCCAGCAGCAACCGGGGGGGAGCCGGGGATACGCAGTATTTT. Drawing the rest from reference TRBV7-3 and TRBJ2-3, the complete variable domain is GAGVSQTPSNKVTEKGKYVELRCDPISGHTALYWYRQSLGQGPEFLIYFQGTGAADDSGLPNDRFFAVRPEGSVSTLKIQRTERGDSAVYLCASSNRGGAGDTQYFGPGTRLTVL.

This clone was counted only a few times. The genes are TRBV18 and TRBJ2-3; TRBD2 agrees at 8 bases. Trimming at V came to 3 bases and at J to 1 base, leaving 0 bases not matched to a gene. Germline V gene data show CDR1 as KGHSH and CDR2 as LQKENI. This CDR3 has 14 residues. This CDR3 is CASSPSGGTDTQYF. CDR3 sequence (DNA): TGTGCCAGCTCACCTAGCGGGGGCACAGATACGCAGTATTTT.

Comment on this clone: Other nucleotide sequences from this sample produce the same CDR3. The chain is built from TRBV7-9 and TRBJ1-2; D may be TRBD1 (5 bases). V was trimmed by 6 bases and J by 3 bases, leaving 14 bases between them. Per the germline V gene, CDR1 is SEHNR and CDR2 is FQNEAQ (reference sequence). The CDR3 covers 14 residues. The CDR3 nucleotides are TGTGCCAGCAGTCCCTGGGGCAGCGACTATGGCTACACCTTC. This codes for CASSPWGSDYGYTF.